The 21 T cell receptor beta chains below come from one sample, sequenced in a study of blood T cell repertoires in COVID-19. Sequenced by immunoSEQ multiplex PCR; TCRdb stores in-frame clones only, minus some. The top ten clones hold roughly 40% of a sample with over 85,000 clones, 85% of them seen once. The sample consisted of peripheral blood. Receptors originate from a man older than 75 with acute or convalescent COVID-19.

The chain employs TRBV2 and TRBJ2-7, with 10 bases that match TRBD2. Trimming removed 6 bases from V and 4 bases from J; junction bases left unmatched: 6. This CDR3 spans 14 amino acids. The V gene's germline CDR1 is SNHLY and CDR2 FYNNEI. CDR3 in DNA: TGTGCCAGCAGGCCGGGACTAGCGATGTACGAGCAGTACTTC. Translating it yields CASRPGLAMYEQYF.

The chain joins TRBV4-2 to TRBJ1-4, with 12 bases matching TRBD1. V was clipped by 1 base and J by 10 bases; unmatched bases: 10. Germline V CDR1 and CDR2: LGHNA, YNFKEQ. This CDR3 contains 17 residues. For the CDR3, the DNA is TGTGCCAGCAGCCAAGGGGACAGGGGGCGAAGGCTCGGAAAACTGTTTTTT. Translation: CASSQGDRGRRLGKLFF.

This CDR3 reads CASSLEGQGSYNEQFF. The CDR3 DNA reads as TGTGCCAGCAGTTTAGAAGGACAGGGCTCCTACAATGAGCAGTTCTTC. The chain combines TRBV27 with TRBJ2-1; 8 bases line up with TRBD1. The V segment lost 2 bases and the J segment 0 bases; nucleotides outside the gene matches: 3. This CDR3 is built from 16 residues. Germline V gene sequence: CDR1 MNHEY, CDR2 SMNVEV (reference sequence).

This chain uses TRBV6-5 with TRBJ1-3, with 8 bases identical to TRBD1. The CDR3 spans 16 residues. The germline V gene has CDR1 MNHEY and CDR2 SVGAGI. Trimming took 0 bases from V and 4 from J; bases not matched to a gene: 5. The CDR3 DNA reads TGTGCCAGCAGTTACTCGGTCAGGACAGGGGGAAACACCATATATTTT. Amino acid sequence: CASSYSVRTGGNTIYF.

V is TRBV27 and J is TRBJ1-1, with 10 nucleotides matching TRBD1. The V and J ends lost 3 bases and 1 base, in that order; junction bases with no gene match: 8. The CDR3 totals 17 residues. Germline CDR1 reads MNHEY; CDR2 reads SMNVEV (reference sequence). Here the CDR3 reads CASSLRQGAGGNTEAFF. Written as DNA, the CDR3 is TGTGCCAGCAGTTTGAGACAGGGGGCGGGGGGGAACACTGAAGCTTTCTTT.

J is TRBJ1-5 and V is TRBV7-2; 10 bases line up with TRBD1. The CDR3 is 16 residues long. The germline V gene encodes CDR1 SGHTA and CDR2 FQGNSA. Losses at the gene ends were 0 bases for V and 5 bases for J; bases not matched to a gene: 4. The CDR3 DNA sequence: TGTGCCAGCAGCTTAGCCGGGACAGGGGTTTATCAGCCCCAGCATTTT. Translating it yields CASSLAGTGVYQPQHF.

The CDR3 DNA reads as TGTGCCAGCAGTTACTCAGGGGCTGGGGCCAACGTCCTGACTTTC. Translated, it gives CASSYSGAGANVLTF. V and J are TRBV28 and TRBJ2-6, with D possibly TRBD1 on 6 matching bases. Trimming removed 4 bases from V and 2 bases from J, with 9 bases in between. The germline V gene encodes CDR1 MDHEN and CDR2 SYDVKM. The CDR3 is 15 amino acids.

The rearrangement joins TRBV6-5 to TRBJ2-3; D might be TRBD2 (6 bases). Germline V gene lookup returns CDR1 MNHEY and CDR2 SVGAGI. The CDR3 is 15 amino acids. Trimming shortened V by 8 bases and J by 1 base, and 16 bases separated the two germline ends. The CDR3 reads CASEEGLGGTDTQYF. CDR3 sequence (DNA): TGTGCCAGCGAGGAGGGATTGGGCGGCACAGATACGCAGTATTTT.

The chain combines TRBV5-5 with TRBJ1-3; no firm D call. Germline V lookup: CDR1 SGHKS, CDR2 YYEKEE (reference sequence). With 0 bases removed from V and 1 base from J, the gap between germline ends came to 11 bases. The length of the CDR3 is 16 residues. The CDR3 spells CASSLAGQFSGNTIYF. The CDR3 DNA sequence: TGTGCCAGCAGCTTGGCTGGTCAGTTTTCTGGAAACACCATATATTTT.

The chain joins TRBV19 to TRBJ2-2; TRBD1 agrees at 7 bases. With 6 bases clipped from V and 0 bases from J, the junction kept 7 bases outside the gene matches. The length of the CDR3 is 16 residues. Germline lookup yields CDR1 LNHDA and CDR2 SQIVND (reference sequence). CDR3 protein: CASRSPDRANTGELFF. The CDR3, as DNA: TGTGCCAGTAGGTCCCCCGACAGGGCGAACACCGGGGAGCTGTTTTTT.

A single count supports this clone. This chain connects TRBV7-2 to TRBJ1-5; 10 nucleotides match TRBD1. The CDR3 runs 15 residues. V lost 0 bases, J lost 6 bases, and 2 bases stayed unmatched. Looked up from germline, CDR1 is SGHTA and CDR2 is FQGNSA. The CDR3 region is CASSLAGQGVQPQHF. The CDR3 region has the DNA TGTGCCAGCAGCTTAGCCGGACAGGGGGTTCAGCCCCAGCATTTT.

The chain uses TRBV27 and TRBJ2-1; 12 nucleotides line up with TRBD2. The V segment lost 3 bases and the J segment 6 bases; nucleotides outside the gene matches: 3. The germline V gene encodes CDR1 MNHEY and CDR2 SMNVEV (reference sequence). This CDR3 region has 15 residues. CDR3 amino acids: CASSFLLAGGNEQFF. In DNA, the CDR3 is TGTGCCAGCAGTTTCCTACTAGCGGGAGGCAATGAGCAGTTCTTC.

The V gene is TRBV6-1, the J gene TRBJ1-2; D remains unclear. Trimming removed 1 base from V and 4 bases from J, with 19 bases in between. Germline values: CDR1 MNHNS, CDR2 SASEGT. CDR3 length: 17 residues. CDR3: CASSEEVGGRWGYGYTF. Here the CDR3 DNA reads TGTGCCAGCAGTGAAGAAGTTGGAGGCAGGTGGGGCTATGGCTACACCTTC.

The table lists this clone with a count of one. V is TRBV5-8 and J is TRBJ1-4; TRBD1 aligns across 8 bases. The germline gives CDR1 SGHTS, CDR2 YDEGEE. The CDR3 totals 15 residues. V was clipped by 1 base and J by 2 bases; unmatched bases: 1. CDR3 amino acids: CASSLNRGTNEKLFF. CDR3 bases: TGTGCCAGCAGCTTGAACAGGGGGACTAATGAAAAACTGTTTTTT.

The CDR3 spells CASNHGLVEQYF. In nucleotides, the CDR3 is TGTGCCAGCAACCATGGACTAGTCGAGCAGTACTTC. V and J are TRBV2 and TRBJ2-7; 7 nucleotides line up with TRBD2. The CDR3 contains 12 residues. Trimming at V came to 7 bases and at J to 6 bases, leaving 6 bases not matched to a gene. Germline CDR1 SNHLY, CDR2 FYNNEI.

The chain has TRBV28 and TRBJ1-2, with D possibly matching TRBD1 (6 bases). CDR1 MDHEN and CDR2 SYDVKM come from the germline V gene. V gave up 5 bases and J gave up 3 bases, with 13 bases separating them. This CDR3 comprises 14 residues. CDR3 residues: CASSPFAGDYGYTF. The CDR3 DNA follows: TGTGCCAGCAGTCCGTTTGCAGGGGACTATGGCTACACCTTC.

This chain connects TRBV15 to TRBJ2-3; 11 bases agree with TRBD2. Unmatched junction bases numbered 9, after V lost 2 bases and J lost 2 bases. This CDR3 region has 18 residues. Germline V gene data show CDR1 as LNHNV and CDR2 as YYDKDF (reference sequence). CDR3 nucleotide sequence: TGTGCCACCAGCAGATCCGCCCCACTAGCGGGAGTCACAGATACGCAGTATTTT. This gives the protein CATSRSAPLAGVTDTQYF.

The J gene is TRBJ1-1, the V gene TRBV5-8; 7 positions agree with TRBD1. This CDR3 contains 15 residues. V shed 0 bases and J 1 base; nucleotides not matched to a gene: 3. CDR1 is SGHTS and CDR2 is YDEGEE in the germline V gene. The CDR3 protein is CASSLVGTANTEAFF. The DNA for the CDR3 is TGTGCCAGCAGCTTGGTTGGGACAGCGAACACTGAAGCTTTCTTT.

This chain links TRBV7-8 with TRBJ2-3; 15 bases fit TRBD2. Germline CDR1 SGHVS, CDR2 FQNEAQ. V trimming: 3 bases; J trimming: 2 bases; junction bases outside the gene matches: 6. The CDR3 has 18 residues. The CDR3 spells CASSLGLAGGPVTDTQYF. The CDR3 DNA sequence: TGTGCCAGCAGCTTGGGACTAGCGGGAGGCCCGGTCACAGATACGCAGTATTTT.

This clone turned up a few times. V is TRBV12-2 and J is TRBJ2-1; TRBD2, as called in the table, went unchecked against the DNA. TRBV12-2 is marked as a pseudogene. The CDR3 sequence is 19 residues long. The CDR3 region is CASRLAGKKREETYNEQFF. CDR3 in DNA: TGTGCAAGTCGCTTAGCGGGGAAAAAGCGGGAGGAAACCTACAATGAGCAGTTCTTC.

The gene calls are TRBV5-4 and TRBJ1-1, with 8 bases identical to TRBD1. J lost 0 bases, V lost 6 bases, and 4 bases had no gene match. Germline V gene lookup returns CDR1 SGHNT and CDR2 YYREEE (reference sequence). This CDR3 spans 14 amino acids. CDR3 DNA: TGTGCCAGCATCCGGACAGGGATGAACACTGAAGCTTTCTTT. Its translation: CASIRTGMNTEAFF.